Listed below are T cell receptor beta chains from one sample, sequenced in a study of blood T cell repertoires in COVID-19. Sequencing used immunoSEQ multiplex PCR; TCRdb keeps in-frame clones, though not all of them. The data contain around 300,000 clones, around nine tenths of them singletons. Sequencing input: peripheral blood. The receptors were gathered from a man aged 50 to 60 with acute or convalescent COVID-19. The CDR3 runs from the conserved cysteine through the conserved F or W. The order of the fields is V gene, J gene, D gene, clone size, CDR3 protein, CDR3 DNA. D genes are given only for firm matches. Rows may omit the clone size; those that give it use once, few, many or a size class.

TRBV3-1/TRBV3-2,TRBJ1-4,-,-,CASSQGLNEKLFF,TGTGCCAGCAGCCAGGGGCTTAATGAAAAACTGTTTTTT
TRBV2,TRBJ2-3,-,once,CASSGGLRTDSLSTDTQYF,TGTGCCAGCAGTGGCGGCCTTCGGACAGACTCCCTTAGCACAGATACGCAGTATTTT
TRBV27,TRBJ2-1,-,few,CASARGGDEQFF,TGTGCCAGCGCGAGGGGGGGCGATGAGCAGTTCTTC
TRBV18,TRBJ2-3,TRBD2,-,CASSPGLAARDTQYF,TGTGCCAGCTCACCGGGACTAGCGGCTAGAGATACGCAGTATTTT
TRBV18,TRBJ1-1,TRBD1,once,CASSPDRGLRTEAFF,TGTGCCAGCTCACCAGACAGGGGCCTACGAACTGAAGCTTTCTTT
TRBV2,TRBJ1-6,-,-,CASNGQPHGPLHF,TGTGCCAGCAATGGACAGCCCCATGGACCCCTCCACTTT
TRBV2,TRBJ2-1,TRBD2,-,CASSKLAGGGNEQFF,TGTGCCAGCAGCAAACTAGCGGGAGGTGGGAATGAGCAGTTCTTC
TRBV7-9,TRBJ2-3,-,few,CASSPQGGGWTDTQYF,TGTGCCAGCAGCCCCCAAGGGGGGGGGTGGACAGATACGCAGTATTTT
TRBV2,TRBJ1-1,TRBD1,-,CASRGQYSTNTEAFF,TGTGCCAGCAGGGGACAGTACTCGACGAACACTGAAGCTTTCTTT
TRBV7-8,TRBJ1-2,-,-,CASSLVPNYGYTF,TGTGCCAGCAGCTTAGTCCCGAACTATGGCTACACCTTC
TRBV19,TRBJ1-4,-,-,CASKGGEKLFF,TGTGCCAGTAAAGGGGGTGAAAAACTGTTTTTT
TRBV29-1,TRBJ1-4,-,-,CSVEDPRDEKLFF,TGCAGCGTTGAAGATCCCAGGGATGAAAAACTGTTTTTT
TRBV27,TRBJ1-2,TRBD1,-,CASSLNPGGGKDGYTF,TGTGCCAGCAGTTTAAACCCAGGGGGCGGTAAAGATGGCTACACCTTC
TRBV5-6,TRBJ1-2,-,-,CASSPLWGGDYGYTF,TGTGCCAGCAGCCCCCTTTGGGGGGGCGACTATGGCTACACCTTC
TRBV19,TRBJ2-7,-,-,CASSIRWGDSYEQYF,TGTGCCAGTTCGATCCGGTGGGGGGACAGCTACGAGCAGTACTTC
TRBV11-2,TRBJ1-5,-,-,CASSLEPGQPQHF,TGTGCCAGCAGCTTAGAACCCGGTCAGCCCCAGCATTTT
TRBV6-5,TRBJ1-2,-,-,CANRDQQAGGYTF,TGTGCCAACCGGGACCAACAAGCGGGGGGCTACACCTTC
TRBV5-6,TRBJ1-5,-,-,CASSRGFSNQPQHF,TGTGCCAGCAGCCGGGGGTTTAGCAATCAGCCCCAGCATTTT
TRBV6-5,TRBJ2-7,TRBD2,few,CASTYRGGPDEQYF,TGTGCCAGCACCTACCGCGGGGGGCCGGACGAGCAGTACTTC
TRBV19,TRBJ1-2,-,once,CASSRQPPYYGYTF,TGTGCCAGTAGCAGACAGCCTCCGTACTATGGCTACACCTTC
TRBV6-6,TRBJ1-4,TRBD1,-,CASKNGQGVREKLFF,TGTGCCAGCAAAAACGGTCAGGGGGTCCGCGAAAAACTGTTTTTT
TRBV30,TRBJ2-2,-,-,CAWRPVLIKPTGELFF,TGTGCCTGGAGGCCGGTCCTCATTAAACCCACCGGGGAGCTGTTTTTT
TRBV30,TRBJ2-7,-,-,CAWSGDILRQQYF,TGTGCCTGGAGTGGGGACATCCTTAGGCAGCAGTACTTC
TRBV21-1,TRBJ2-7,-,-,CASTILTGGSYEQYF,TGTGCCAGCACCATATTGACAGGGGGCTCCTACGAGCAGTACTTC
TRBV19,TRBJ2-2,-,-,CASSILAGSGELFF,TGTGCCAGTAGTATCCTGGCAGGATCCGGGGAGCTGTTTTTT
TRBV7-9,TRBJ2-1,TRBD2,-,CASSSPAVTRGKGYNEQFF,TGTGCCAGCAGCTCCCCGGCGGTTACGCGGGGGAAGGGTTACAATGAGCAGTTCTTC
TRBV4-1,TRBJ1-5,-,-,CASSQETATAAQHF,TGCGCCAGCAGCCAAGAAACAGCCACCGCAGCCCAGCATTTT
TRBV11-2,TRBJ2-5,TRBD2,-,CASSLDGREGETQYF,TGTGCCAGCAGCTTAGATGGGCGGGAGGGGGAGACCCAGTACTTC
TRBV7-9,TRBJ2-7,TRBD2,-,CASSSQRGSYEQYF,TGTGCCAGCAGCTCCCAGCGGGGGAGTTACGAGCAGTACTTC
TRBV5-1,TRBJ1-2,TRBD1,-,CASRDRAYGYTF,TGCGCCAGCAGGGACAGGGCCTATGGCTACACCTTC
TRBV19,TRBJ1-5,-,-,CASSPFNQPQHF,TGTGCCAGTAGTCCGTTTAATCAGCCCCAGCATTTT
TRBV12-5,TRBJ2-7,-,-,CASGLAQGPGTYEQYF,TGTGCTAGTGGTCTGGCCCAGGGCCCTGGGACCTACGAGCAGTACTTC
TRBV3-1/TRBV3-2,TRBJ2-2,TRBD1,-,CASRDRVSIGELFF,TGTGCCAGCCGGGACAGGGTCTCAATCGGGGAGCTGTTTTTT
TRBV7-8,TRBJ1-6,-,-,CASSLTQSSYNSPLHF,TGTGCCAGCAGCTTGACACAGAGCTCCTATAATTCACCCCTCCACTTT
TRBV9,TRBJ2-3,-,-,CASSVETSPTDTQYF,TGTGCCAGCAGCGTAGAAACTAGTCCCACAGATACGCAGTATTTT
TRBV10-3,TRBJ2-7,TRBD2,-,CAISPTGTKDEQYF,TGTGCCATCTCTCCCACCGGGACTAAGGACGAGCAGTACTTC
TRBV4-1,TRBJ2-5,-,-,CASSQLGPQGTQYF,TGCGCCAGCAGCCAACTCGGGCCCCAGGGGACCCAGTACTTC
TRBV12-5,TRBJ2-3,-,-,CASGSLDTQYF,TGTGCTAGTGGTTCCCTAGATACGCAGTATTTT
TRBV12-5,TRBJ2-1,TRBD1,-,CASDPRPGQGYNEQFF,TGTGCTAGTGACCCTCGACCGGGACAGGGTTACAATGAGCAGTTCTTC
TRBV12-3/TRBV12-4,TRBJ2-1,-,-,CASSLNYEQFF,TGTGCCAGCAGTTTGAACTATGAGCAGTTCTTC
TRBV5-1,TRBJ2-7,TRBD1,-,CASSLGGTGLYEQYF,TGCGCCAGCAGCTTGGGAGGGACAGGGTTATACGAGCAGTACTTC